This TCR beta chain emerged from a study of chemoradiotherapy in HPV16-positive cancers. Over chemoradiotherapy, repertoires were sampled more than once. Here immunoSEQ multiplex PCR was the method, and the copy in TCRdb shows in-frame clones only, minus some. The sample yields some 34,000 clones, 86% seen once. This clonotype originated in a human donor with HPV-associated anogenital cancer. Sequenced here: blood, sampled from a patient who underwent chemoradiotherapy.

This CDR3 is CASSLAISAEQYF. CDR3 nucleotide sequence: TGTGCCAGCAGCTTAGCGATTTCGGCCGAGCAGTACTTC. The chain combines TRBV7-9 with TRBJ2-7; D call uncertain. The CDR3 length is 13 residues. Germline V gene lookup returns CDR1 SEHNR and CDR2 FQNEAQ (reference sequence). Trimming took off 0 bases at V and 6 bases at J, with 9 bases between the two ends.